This T cell receptor (beta chain) was retrieved from a study of T cells in women clearing cervical HPV infection. Study information: For cases, blood was sampled a median about 150 days after lesion detection, interquartile range about 90 to 230 days.

Profiling relied on immunoSEQ multiplex PCR, and the TCRdb table lists in-frame clones only, not all of them. Its listing shows about 19,000 clones. This CDR3 has 12 residues. Per germline, CDR1 KGHSH and CDR2 LQKENI. V gave up 5 bases and J gave up 5 bases; unmatched junction bases: 2. By frequency, this clone is medium-sized. The read finishes 3 residues shy of the CDR3 end, and the germline J gene is used to complete it. This sequence joins TRBV18 and TRBJ2-7; 8 bases line up with TRBD1. Input material: blood buffy coat. This TCR was sampled from a woman aged 18 to 69 with a cervical HPV16 infection that either progressed to CIN3+ or cleared (not recorded which). The CDR3 sequence is CASSKGQDEQYF. CDR3 bases read: TGTGCCAGCTCAAAGGGACAGGACGAG.